The next 18 T cell receptor beta chains were all read from a single sample in a study of T cells expressing NK-cell markers. Reprocessing the 5' RACE reads, TCRdb reports a single entry for every CDR3 protein and omits DNA. The ten top clones account for roughly 3.5%, within a sample of 550,000 or so distinct CDR3 sequences. Sequenced material: blood T cells: a sorted CD56 or NKG2C T cell subset, CD4+ or CD8+ T cells, or bulk PBMC T cells (not recorded which). The receptor set was obtained from a man between 18 and 29 years old in good health.

The chain recombines TRBV20-1 with TRBJ2-1; TCRdb outputs TRBD1, but without DNA this stays unchecked. This CDR3 has 16 amino acids. CDR1 and CDR2 (germline): DFQATT, SNEGSKA (reference sequence). This CDR3 is CSASPLTQGSYNEQFF.

The genes are TRBV20-1 and TRBJ2-1; the TCRdb call, TRBD1, lacks DNA for checking. Germline CDR1 is DFQATT and CDR2 is SNEGSKA (reference sequence). This CDR3 is built from 13 residues. Here the CDR3 reads CSASTGRVHEQFF.

The chain uses TRBV6-5 and TRBJ2-3; TCRdb selects TRBD1, and the lack of DNA leaves this call unchecked. The germline V gene encodes CDR1 MNHEY and CDR2 SVGAGI. This CDR3 comprises 13 residues. The CDR3 spells CASSYRRGDTQYF.

V gene TRBV7-7 combines with J gene TRBJ2-1; TCRdb's D call of TRBD2 is untestable without DNA. Germline CDR1 is SSHAT and CDR2 is FNYEAQ (reference sequence). The CDR3 sequence is 16 residues long. The CDR3 here is CASSKTGAAMYNEQFF.

CDR3 loop: CASSLAVSGPGSPSYEQYF. The chain is built from TRBV5-1 and TRBJ2-7; the TRBD1 assignment by TCRdb is unverifiable without DNA. The CDR3 spans 19 residues. Germline V gene data show CDR1 as SGHRS and CDR2 as YFSETQ.

The chain uses TRBV5-1 and TRBJ2-5; lacking DNA, the TRBD1 call made by TCRdb goes unchecked. The CDR3 extends over 15 amino acids. Germline-derived CDR1 and CDR2 are SGHRS and YFSETQ. CDR3 loop: CASSLSPGVVETQYF. Full variable domain (remainder filled in from reference TRBV5-1 and TRBJ2-5): KAGVTQTPRYLIKTRGQQVTLSCSPISGHRSVSWYQQTPGQGLQFLFEYFSETQRNKGNFPGRFSGRQFSNSRSEMNVSTLELGDSALYLCASSLSPGVVETQYFGPGTRLLVL.

CDR3 in amino acids: CASSFNNARSEAFF. The J gene is TRBJ1-1, the V gene TRBV27. CDR1 MNHEY and CDR2 SMNVEV come from the germline V gene (reference sequence). CDR3 size: 14 residues.

V and J are TRBV28 and TRBJ1-6; TCRdb indicates TRBD1, and absent DNA this call remains unverified. CDR1 and CDR2 (germline): MDHEN, SYDVKM. The CDR3 contains 15 residues. The CDR3 loop is CATITGQGLNSPLHF. Full variable domain (rest looked up from reference TRBV28 and TRBJ1-6): DVKVTQSSRYLVKRTGEKVFLECVQDMDHENMFWYRQDPGLGLRLIYFSYDVKMKEKGDIPEGYSVSREKKERFSLILESASTNQTSMYLCATITGQGLNSPLHFGNGTRLTVT.

The genes are TRBV5-1 and TRBJ2-6. The CDR3 contains 15 residues. Germline assignment: CDR1 SGHRS and CDR2 YFSETQ. CDR3 loop: CASSLGPAGANVLTF.

The genes are TRBV12-3 or TRBV12-4 and TRBJ1-2. The CDR3 is 15 amino acids. The CDR3 loop reads CASSLRRVDGYGYTF.

The rearrangement joins TRBV4-3 to TRBJ2-1; TCRdb lists TRBD2, though no DNA is available to test this call. Germline V CDR1 and CDR2: LGHNA, YSLEER. This CDR3 contains 16 residues. The CDR3 reads CASSHHSGKAYNEQFF.

This chain links TRBV6-1 with TRBJ2-1; TCRdb returns TRBD2, unconfirmable since there is no DNA. The CDR3 runs to 16 residues. Germline-derived CDR1 and CDR2 are MNHNS and SASEGT. The CDR3: CASSHRAGVVHNEQFF.

This rearrangement joins TRBV20-1 to TRBJ1-6; TCRdb selects TRBD1, and the lack of DNA leaves this call unchecked. The CDR3 sequence is 14 residues long. CDR1 and CDR2 from the germline V gene are DFQATT and SNEGSKA (reference sequence). CDR3: CSAIPGQANSPLHF.

The CDR3 spells CASSPSRWTSGAYEQYF. V gene TRBV27 combines with J gene TRBJ2-7; TCRdb selects TRBD2, and the lack of DNA leaves this call unchecked. Germline V CDR1 and CDR2: MNHEY, SMNVEV (reference sequence). This CDR3 is 17 amino acids long.

V gene TRBV20-1 combines with J gene TRBJ2-2; TCRdb returns TRBD1, unconfirmable since there is no DNA. CDR3 length: 15 residues. The germline V gene has CDR1 DFQATT and CDR2 SNEGSKA (reference sequence). This CDR3 reads CSAERGEKPTGELFF.

The chain employs TRBV7-2 and TRBJ2-7; without DNA, the TCRdb call of TRBD1 cannot be checked. The length of the CDR3 is 12 residues. Germline V CDR1 and CDR2: SGHTA, FQGNSA. CDR3 region: CASSPNRVVLYF.

V and J are TRBV4-2 and TRBJ2-4; TCRdb's D gene call, TRBD1, goes unchecked for lack of DNA. The CDR3 sequence is 14 residues long. The germline gives CDR1 LGHNA, CDR2 YNFKEQ. This chain's CDR3 is CASSQVSRGDIQYF.

This chain links TRBV28 with TRBJ2-7; the TCRdb D gene call, TRBD2, has no DNA to confirm it. This CDR3 comprises 12 residues. Per germline, CDR1 MDHEN and CDR2 SYDVKM. The CDR3 is CASRPLGREQYF.